This TCR beta chain was found in a study of identifying expanded T cells in peripheral blood. A remark on this clone: The antigen is not known.

Profiling relied on immunoSEQ multiplex PCR, and the TCRdb table lists in-frame clones only, not all of them. Of approximately 59,000 clones in the sample, approximately 89% were seen once. Overall study findings and caveats: Over approximately two and four weeks, about 15 and 19 clones changed, versus roughly 1.2 between replicates. Across healthy donors, higher total template counts meant significantly greater approximately 2-week count variance.

With V trimmed by 5 bases and J by 2 bases, 2 bases remained unmatched. The CDR3 consists of 15 residues. Germline values: CDR1 SGHTA, CDR2 FQGNSA. During the collection period, no donor immune events like infections were recorded. The sample was blood. The sequence came from a person aged 18-70 years in good health. The rearrangement joins TRBV7-2 to TRBJ2-1, with 11 bases matching TRBD2. The CDR3 nucleotides are TGTGCCAGCAGCCCGGGACTAGCGGCCTACAATGAGCAGTTCTTC. Translated, it gives CASSPGLAAYNEQFF. The whole variable domain, remainder taken from reference TRBV7-2 and TRBJ2-1, is GAGVSQSPSNKVTEKGKDVELRCDPISGHTALYWYRQSLGQGLEFLIYFQGNSAPDKSGLPSDRFSAERTGGSVSTLTIQRTQQEDSAVYLCASSPGLAAYNEQFFGPGTRLTVL.